These T cell receptor beta chains were read from a single sample in a study of vaccination and CD4 T cells after COVID-19. From the PCR reads, TCRdb called clonotypes with MiXCR, one entry per CDR3 protein. The sample shows approximately 20,000 distinct CDR3 sequences, just under 80% of them seen only once. Antigens for these TCRs are unknown. Sample: CD4+ T cells from blood, cultured in vitro, taken after SARS-CoV-2 vaccination. These receptors were taken from a human donor who received a COVID-19 vaccine. CDR3s include the opening cysteine and the closing phenylalanine or tryptophan. The order of the fields is V gene, D gene, clone size, J gene, CDR3 protein, CDR3 DNA. D genes are given only for firm matches. The size entry is marked missing in some rows and otherwise reads once, few, many or a size class.

TRBV2	TRBD2	NA	TRBJ2-5	CASSAGGYQETQYF	TGTGCCAGCAGTGCGGGGGGATACCAAGAGACCCAGTACTTC
TRBV7-2	TRBD2	NA	TRBJ2-1	CASSFGLANNEQFF	TGTGCCAGCAGCTTCGGACTAGCGAACAATGAGCAGTTCTTC
TRBV10-1	TRBD1	NA	TRBJ2-7	CASSENQGQGVYEQYF	TGCGCCAGCAGTGAAAACCAGGGACAGGGAGTCTACGAGCAGTACTTC
TRBV19	TRBD1	NA	TRBJ1-5	CASTGQGGQPQHF	TGTGCCAGTACGGGACAGGGCGGGCAGCCCCAGCATTTT
TRBV25-1	TRBD1	NA	TRBJ1-4	CASRGTVEKLFF	TGTGCCAGCAGGGGGACAGTCGAAAAACTGTTTTTT
TRBV7-8	TRBD1	once	TRBJ1-3	CASSLARTGTGTGNTIYF	TGTGCCAGCAGCTTAGCGAGGACAGGGACGGGAACTGGAAACACCATATATTTT
TRBV7-9	NA	NA	TRBJ1-4	CASSSRRTNEKLFF	TGTGCCAGCAGCTCTAGACGGACTAATGAAAAACTGTTTTTT
TRBV19	TRBD1	NA	TRBJ1-6	CASSTHRGLDSPLHF	TGTGCCAGTAGTACCCACAGGGGGCTCGATTCACCCCTCCACTTT
TRBV20-1	NA	NA	TRBJ1-1	CSAGASFGTEAFF	TGCAGTGCCGGAGCATCGTTCGGAACTGAAGCTTTCTTT
TRBV19	NA	NA	TRBJ1-5	CASSSPPPPDQPQHF	TGTGCCAGTAGTAGCCCGCCGCCTCCCGATCAGCCCCAGCATTTT
TRBV12-5	TRBD1	NA	TRBJ1-2	CASGSRQGSYGYTF	TGTGCTAGTGGTAGCCGACAGGGTTCCTATGGCTACACCTTC
TRBV19	NA	NA	TRBJ1-5	CASSTQPGYSNQPQHF	TGTGCCAGTAGTACCCAGCCAGGGTACAGCAATCAGCCCCAGCATTTT
TRBV6-1	NA	NA	TRBJ2-5	CASTEGTRETQYF	TGTGCCAGCACGGAGGGGACGAGAGAGACCCAGTACTTC
TRBV20-1	TRBD1	NA	TRBJ1-1	CSAPRPGTGVEAFF	TGCAGTGCTCCCCGCCCGGGGACAGGGGTTGAAGCTTTCTTT
TRBV12-3/TRBV12-4	NA	NA	TRBJ1-5	CASSPGRRNQPQHF	TGTGCCAGCAGCCCCGGACGACGCAATCAGCCCCAGCATTTT
TRBV7-6	NA	once	TRBJ2-7	CASSQVEGQRVYEQYF	TGTGCCAGCAGCCAAGTTGAGGGGCAAAGGGTCTACGAGCAGTACTTC
TRBV15	NA	few	TRBJ2-2	CATSRDLQRSGELFF	TGTGCCACCAGCAGAGATCTCCAGCGTTCCGGGGAGCTGTTTTTT
TRBV25-1	NA	once	TRBJ1-2	CASSDQQARGYTF	TGTGCCAGCAGTGATCAACAGGCGCGGGGCTACACCTTC
TRBV2	NA	NA	TRBJ1-1	CASSEDRNTEAFF	TGTGCCAGCAGTGAAGATAGGAACACTGAAGCTTTCTTT
TRBV7-5	NA	NA	TRBJ1-2	CISVSEAPGQGHYGYTF	NA
TRBV10-1	NA	NA	TRBJ2-5	CASSPTPGETQYF	TGCGCCAGTTCCCCCACCCCGGGAGAGACCCAGTACTTC
TRBV15	NA	NA	TRBJ2-7	CATSRDRSVGGGWVADSYEQYF	TGTGCCACCAGCAGAGATCGGTCAGTCGGGGGTGGGTGGGTAGCGGACTCCTACGAGCAGTACTTC
TRBV2	NA	NA	TRBJ1-2	CASSEKVDNYGYTF	TGTGCCAGCAGTGAGAAGGTAGATAACTATGGCTACACCTTC
TRBV7-6	NA	NA	TRBJ2-3	CASSLGQGSTDTQYF	TGTGCCAGCAGCCTAGGGCAGGGTAGCACAGATACGCAGTATTTT
TRBV19	NA	NA	TRBJ2-5	CASSMARWETQYF	TGTGCCAGTAGTATGGCTCGTTGGGAGACCCAGTACTTC
TRBV10-1	NA	NA	TRBJ1-1	CASSESRHTEAFF	TGCGCCAGCAGTGAATCTCGTCACACTGAAGCTTTCTTT
TRBV25-1	TRBD2	NA	TRBJ2-3	CASSASGGTTDTQYF	TGTGCGAGCAGTGCATCGGGGGGGACCACAGATACGCAGTATTTT
TRBV5-4	TRBD2	NA	TRBJ2-3	CASSLVSGGTDTQYF	TGTGCCAGCAGCTTGGTTTCGGGGGGAACAGATACGCAGTATTTT
TRBV6-1	TRBD1	NA	TRBJ2-5	CASSEGRVWDRGLQTQYF	TGTGCCAGCAGTGAGGGAAGGGTTTGGGACAGGGGTCTTCAGACCCAGTACTTC
TRBV6-1	TRBD2	NA	TRBJ2-7	CASSQRGGRSYEQYF	TGTGCCAGCAGTCAACGCGGGGGGCGTAGCTACGAGCAGTACTTC
TRBV12-3/TRBV12-4	TRBD1	NA	TRBJ2-2	CASGTGEWGGELFF	TGTGCCAGCGGGACAGGGGAGTGGGGCGGGGAGCTGTTTTTT
TRBV6-1	TRBD1	NA	TRBJ1-2	CASSQRDRGRHGYTF	TGTGCCAGCAGCCAGCGGGACAGGGGTCGGCATGGCTACACCTTC
TRBV6-1	NA	few	TRBJ1-1	CASSATPNAEAFF	TGTGCCAGCAGTGCCACGCCTAACGCTGAAGCTTTCTTT
TRBV20-1	TRBD1	NA	TRBJ2-7	CSAPGQGSHEQYF	TGCAGTGCTCCGGGACAGGGTAGCCACGAGCAGTACTTC
TRBV7-9	TRBD2	NA	TRBJ2-5	CASSQAFSGGYQETQYF	TGTGCCAGCAGCCAGGCGTTTAGCGGGGGGTACCAAGAGACCCAGTACTTC
TRBV19	NA	NA	TRBJ1-2	CASGRGTNGYTF	TGTGCCAGCGGGAGGGGGACGAACGGCTACACCTTC
TRBV27	TRBD1	NA	TRBJ1-1	CASSFSRGDTEAFF	TGTGCCAGCAGTTTCAGCAGGGGGGACACTGAAGCTTTCTTT
TRBV5-1	NA	NA	TRBJ2-7	CASSLVPGVPTEQYF	TGCGCCAGCAGCTTGGTACCGGGGGTCCCTACCGAGCAGTACTTC
TRBV2	TRBD2	once	TRBJ2-7	CASSETSISYEQYF	TGTGCCAGCAGTGAGACTAGCATCTCCTACGAGCAGTACTTC
TRBV5-1	NA	once	TRBJ1-2	CASSLAGRVDGYTF	TGCGCCAGCAGCTTGGCCGGTAGGGTAGATGGCTACACCTTC
TRBV7-2	NA	NA	TRBJ1-1	CASSLEVNTEAFF	TGTGCCAGCAGCTTGGAGGTGAACACTGAAGCTTTCTTT
TRBV6-1	TRBD1	NA	TRBJ2-6	CASSGRGGTGANVLTF	TGTGCCAGCAGTGGACGAGGGGGCACTGGGGCCAACGTCCTGACTTTC
TRBV25-1	NA	NA	TRBJ2-1	CASSANRQGGDEQFF	TGTGCCAGCAGTGCGAATCGCCAGGGAGGCGATGAGCAGTTCTTC
TRBV12-2	NA	NA	TRBJ1-1	CASRPPRPPMNTEAFF	TGTGCAAGTCGCCCTCCAAGGCCCCCCATGAACACTGAAGCTTTCTTT
TRBV5-4	NA	NA	TRBJ2-7	CASSLAGIYEQYF	TGTGCCAGCAGCTTGGCGGGGATATACGAGCAGTACTTC
TRBV30	NA	NA	TRBJ2-3	CAWSGRGYNTDTQYF	TGTGCCTGGAGTGGCCGGGGCTACAACACAGATACGCAGTATTTT
TRBV20-1	NA	NA	TRBJ1-6	CSASRGGGSDNSPLHF	TGCAGTGCTAGCAGAGGGGGAGGGTCTGACAATTCACCCCTCCACTTT
TRBV18	TRBD2	NA	TRBJ2-7	CASSPRLAGGLPYEQYF	TGTGCCAGCTCACCAAGGCTAGCGGGGGGGCTCCCATATGAGCAGTACTTC
TRBV6-2/TRBV6-3	NA	NA	TRBJ1-5	CASSYSGSHQPQHF	TGTGCCAGCAGTTACTCGGGTTCGCATCAGCCCCAGCATTTT
TRBV2	NA	NA	TRBJ1-1	CASSRPGAGNTEAFF	TGTGCCAGCAGCCGACCTGGGGCAGGGAACACTGAAGCTTTCTTT
TRBV20-1	NA	NA	TRBJ2-5	CSAGDRPSGETQYF	TGCAGTGCCGGGGACCGACCATCGGGGGAGACCCAGTACTTC
TRBV19	NA	NA	TRBJ1-5	CASNRSGQPQHF	TGTGCCAGTAATCGGAGTGGCCAGCCCCAGCATTTT
TRBV24-1	NA	once	TRBJ1-1	CATSAYDGEAFF	TGTGCCACCAGTGCTTACGACGGTGAAGCTTTCTTT